These T cell receptor beta chains were read from a single sample in a study of T cells expressing NK-cell markers. From its re-call of the 5' RACE reads, TCRdb lists each CDR3 protein once, without DNA. The sample data list some 450,000 distinct CDR3 sequences. Sequencing input: blood T cells: a sorted CD56 or NKG2C T cell subset, CD4+ or CD8+ T cells, or bulk PBMC T cells (not recorded which). Source of these receptors: a woman between 18 and 70 years old in good health. Each CDR3 is given with its conserved first and last residue.

J gene	V gene	CDR3 protein
TRBJ2-7	TRBV7-2	CASSLDWIGGNEQYF
TRBJ2-2	TRBV3-1	CASSPSLNTGELFF
TRBJ2-5	TRBV6-1	CASNPWRGKETQYF
TRBJ1-6	TRBV10-3	CANGQGLYGSPLHF
TRBJ2-7	TRBV14	CASSQSTGQKFYEQYF
TRBJ2-2	TRBV10-3	CAIRGGAPNTGELFF
TRBJ1-1	TRBV12-3/TRBV12-4	CASSKMDRTEAFF
TRBJ2-1	TRBV30	CAWGTSRGEQFF
TRBJ1-5	TRBV28	CASSFRGQPQHF
TRBJ2-3	TRBV29-1	CSVVAGGTDTQYF
TRBJ2-5	TRBV19	CASSTQETQYF
TRBJ2-3	TRBV12-3/TRBV12-4	CASSPTGRRRTDTQYF
TRBJ2-3	TRBV4-3	CASSQLAGGLDRTDTQYF
TRBJ2-3	TRBV12-3/TRBV12-4	CASSIFSGSPSDTQYF
TRBJ2-1	TRBV12-3/TRBV12-4	CASSSLAGGEQFF
TRBJ2-1	TRBV5-1	CASSFTSEHHNEQFF
TRBJ1-1	TRBV12-3/TRBV12-4	CASTLESGGRGSAFF
TRBJ2-7	TRBV27	CASSLAGGIRAYEQYF
TRBJ2-7	TRBV28	CASSLLDTNTYEQYF
TRBJ2-1	TRBV10-3	CAISDRTGTSYNEQFF
TRBJ2-7	TRBV9	CASSPFSGTTYEQYF
TRBJ1-3	TRBV7-2	CASSLEHASGNTIYF
TRBJ2-1	TRBV20-1	CSASRGRYNEQFF
TRBJ1-2	TRBV12-3/TRBV12-4	CASTPDRRGYGYTF
TRBJ2-1	TRBV12-3/TRBV12-4	CASRQAGINEQFF
TRBJ2-1	TRBV7-2	CASSFGPSSYNEQFF
TRBJ1-1	TRBV3-1	CASSRQRGTTGEAFF
TRBJ2-3	TRBV9	CASSVGRGNTQYF
TRBJ1-1	TRBV5-1	CASSPDRGGATEAFF
TRBJ1-1	TRBV18	CASSPGNSEAFF
TRBJ2-7	TRBV5-1	CASSPRSAYEQYF
TRBJ1-5	TRBV15	CATSRGQGEGNQPQHF
TRBJ2-3	TRBV12-3/TRBV12-4	CASRSAATDTQYF
TRBJ2-5	TRBV7-2	CASSTRLSGGAGETQYF
TRBJ1-2	TRBV6-5	CASSFPRTDNYGYTF
TRBJ1-2	TRBV20-1	CSARKYGGGYTF
TRBJ1-5	TRBV2	CASSEMTTGQPQHF
TRBJ2-1	TRBV4-2	CASSQVTGTSGKLEQFF
TRBJ2-7	TRBV5-6	CASSFDYEQYF
TRBJ2-3	TRBV20-1	CSAPDPDTQYF
TRBJ2-2	TRBV4-2	CASSPLTGGAGATGELFF
TRBJ1-5	TRBV30	CAWSLGTAIQPQHF
TRBJ1-1	TRBV7-9	CASSLTRQGTIGAFF
TRBJ2-2	TRBV20-1	CSAPYPQGTNTGELFF
TRBJ2-3	TRBV3-1	CATSTNTDTQYF
TRBJ2-1	TRBV6-1	CASKDDRGSYNEQFF
TRBJ2-1	TRBV25-1	CASSDPASSSSNEQFF